This paragraph covers one T cell receptor (beta chain) sequence. This entry comes from a study of blood T cell repertoires in COVID-19. V lost 7 bases and J lost 5, with 21 bases in between. The CDR3 runs to 15 residues. Germline values: CDR1 SQVTM, CDR2 ANQGSEA. Clones were sequenced by immunoSEQ multiplex PCR, and TCRdb holds only the in-frame ones, with some missing. The sample yields about 86,000 clones, approximately 80% seen once. The sample comprised peripheral blood. This sequence joins TRBV29-1 and TRBJ2-1, with D possibly TRBD2 on 7 matching bases. The origin of this receptor is a woman older than 75 with active or convalescent COVID-19. CDR3 bases: TGCAGCGCTGACGGACGGGCGGGGGCCGACAATGAGCAGTTCTTC. It yields the protein CSADGRAGADNEQFF.